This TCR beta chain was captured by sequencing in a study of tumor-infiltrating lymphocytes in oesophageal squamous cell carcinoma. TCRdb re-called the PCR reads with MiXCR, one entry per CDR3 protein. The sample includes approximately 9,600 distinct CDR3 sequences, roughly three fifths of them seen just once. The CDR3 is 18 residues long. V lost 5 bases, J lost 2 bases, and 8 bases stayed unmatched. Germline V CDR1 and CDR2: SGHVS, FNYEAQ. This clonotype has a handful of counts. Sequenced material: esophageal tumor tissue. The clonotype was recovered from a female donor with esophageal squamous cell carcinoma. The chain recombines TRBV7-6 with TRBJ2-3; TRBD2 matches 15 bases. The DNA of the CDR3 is TGTGCCAGCAGCCTCGGACTAGCGGGAGGGCAAGTCACAGATACGCAGTATTTT. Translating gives CASSLGLAGGQVTDTQYF.